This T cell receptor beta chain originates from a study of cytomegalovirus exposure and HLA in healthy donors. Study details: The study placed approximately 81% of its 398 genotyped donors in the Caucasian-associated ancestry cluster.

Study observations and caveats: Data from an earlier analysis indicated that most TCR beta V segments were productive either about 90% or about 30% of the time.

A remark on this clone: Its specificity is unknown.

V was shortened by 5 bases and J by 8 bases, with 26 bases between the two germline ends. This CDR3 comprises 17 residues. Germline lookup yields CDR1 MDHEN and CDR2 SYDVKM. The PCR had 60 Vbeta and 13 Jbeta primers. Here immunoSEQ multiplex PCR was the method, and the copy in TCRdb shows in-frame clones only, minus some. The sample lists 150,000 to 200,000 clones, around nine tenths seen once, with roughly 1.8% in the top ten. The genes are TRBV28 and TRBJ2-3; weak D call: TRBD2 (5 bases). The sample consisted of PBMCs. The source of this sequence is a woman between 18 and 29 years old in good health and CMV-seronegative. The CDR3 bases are TGTGCCAGCAGTCTACGCGGGTGGGCAGGATCTCGGGGTACGCAGTATTTT. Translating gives CASSLRGWAGSRGTQYF.